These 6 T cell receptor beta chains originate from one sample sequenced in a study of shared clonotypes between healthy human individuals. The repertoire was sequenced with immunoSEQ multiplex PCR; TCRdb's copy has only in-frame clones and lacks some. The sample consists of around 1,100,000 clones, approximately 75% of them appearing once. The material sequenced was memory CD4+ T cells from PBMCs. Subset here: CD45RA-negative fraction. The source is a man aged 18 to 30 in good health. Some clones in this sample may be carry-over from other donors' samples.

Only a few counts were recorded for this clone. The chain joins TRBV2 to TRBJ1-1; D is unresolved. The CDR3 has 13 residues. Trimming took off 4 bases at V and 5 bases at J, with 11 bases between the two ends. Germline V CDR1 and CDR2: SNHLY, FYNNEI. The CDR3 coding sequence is TGTGCCAGCAGTGTAACTTACAGAACTGAAGCTTTCTTT. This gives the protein CASSVTYRTEAFF.

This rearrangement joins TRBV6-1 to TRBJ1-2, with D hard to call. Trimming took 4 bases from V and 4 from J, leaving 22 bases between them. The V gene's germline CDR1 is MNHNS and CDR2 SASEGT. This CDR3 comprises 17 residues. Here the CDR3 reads CASSVDQSRSAIYGYTF. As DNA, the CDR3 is TGTGCCAGCAGTGTCGACCAAAGTCGGTCAGCTATCTATGGCTACACCTTC.

The CDR3: CASSLVTAGGSYEQYF. In nucleotides, the CDR3 is TGTGCCAGCAGCTTGGTCACAGCGGGAGGGTCCTACGAGCAGTACTTC. The V and J genes are TRBV5-6 and TRBJ2-7, with 10 bases fitting TRBD2. CDR1 and CDR2 from the germline V gene are SGHDT and YYEEEE. J was trimmed by 1 base and V by 0 bases; bases with no gene match: 4. The CDR3 has 16 residues.

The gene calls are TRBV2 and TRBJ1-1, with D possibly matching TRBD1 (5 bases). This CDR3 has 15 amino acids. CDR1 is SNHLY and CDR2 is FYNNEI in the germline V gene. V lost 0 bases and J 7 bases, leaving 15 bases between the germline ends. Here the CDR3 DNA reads TGTGCCAGCAGTGAAGCTGGAAGGGGAAGTGATGAAGCTTTCTTT. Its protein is CASSEAGRGSDEAFF.

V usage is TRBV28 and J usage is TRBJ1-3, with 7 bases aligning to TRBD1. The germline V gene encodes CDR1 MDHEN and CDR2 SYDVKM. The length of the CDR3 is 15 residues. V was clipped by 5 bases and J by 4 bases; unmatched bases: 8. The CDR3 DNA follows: TGTGCCAGCAGTACAGACAGGGATGGCGGAAACACCATATATTTT. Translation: CASSTDRDGGNTIYF.

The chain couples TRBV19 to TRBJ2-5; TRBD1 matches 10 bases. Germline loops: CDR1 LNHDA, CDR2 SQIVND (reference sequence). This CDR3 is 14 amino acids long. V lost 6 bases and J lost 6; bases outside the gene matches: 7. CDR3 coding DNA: TGTGCCAGTAGGTCGACAGGGGGCAGGAAGACCCAGTACTTC. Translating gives CASRSTGGRKTQYF.